One sample yielded the 7 T cell receptor beta chains listed below, sequenced in a study of OX40 agonist ivuxolimab in advanced cancers. Libraries were prepared by immunoSEQ multiplex PCR; TCRdb keeps only in-frame clonotypes and omits some of them. This table holds roughly 89,000 clones, 80% to 90% found once. This specimen consisted of CD4+ or CD8+ T cells sorted from blood, obtained in a trial of the OX40 agonist ivuxolimab. The receptors come from an adult with an advanced solid tumor such as melanoma, head and neck, liver or kidney cancer.

This sequence joins TRBV11-2 and TRBJ2-3; a weak D match, TRBD1 (5 bases). The CDR3 runs to 15 residues. V was shortened by 8 bases and J by 2 bases, with 17 bases between the two germline ends. Germline assignment: CDR1 SGHAT and CDR2 FQNNGV. CDR3: CASGLDRFNTDTQYF. CDR3 coding DNA: TGTGCCAGCGGATTAGACAGATTTAACACAGATACGCAGTATTTT.

J is TRBJ2-5 and V is TRBV7-9, with 9 bases fitting TRBD1. J gave up 1 base and V 0 bases, and 3 bases lay outside the gene matches. Germline assignment: CDR1 SEHNR and CDR2 FQNEAQ (reference sequence). The CDR3 runs 16 residues. CDR3 DNA: TGTGCCAGCAGCTTAGCGACAGGGGGTGGCCAAGAGACCCAGTACTTC. Amino acid sequence: CASSLATGGGQETQYF.

This rearrangement joins TRBV6-5 to TRBJ1-5; 9 nucleotides align to TRBD1. This CDR3 is built from 14 residues. Germline loops: CDR1 MNHEY, CDR2 SVGAGI. Trimming took 6 bases from V and 3 from J; bases not matched to a gene: 3. CDR3 nucleotides: TGTGCCAGCAGAAGGACAGGGGACAATCAGCCCCAGCATTTT. Translation gives CASRRTGDNQPQHF.

The rearrangement uses TRBV28 and TRBJ2-5, with a tentative D call TRBD1 (6 bases). The DNA matches TRBJ2-7 better at its end, which makes the J call doubtful. Per the germline V gene, CDR1 is MDHEN and CDR2 is SYDVKM. The CDR3 loop spans 13 amino acids. The CDR3 DNA sequence: TGTGCCAGTACGAGCAGGGGCCCCTACGAGCAGTACTTC. Translated: CASTSRGPYEQYF.

V gene TRBV11-2 combines with J gene TRBJ1-2; no definite D call. This CDR3 contains 13 residues. With 0 bases removed from V and 7 bases from J, the gap between germline ends came to 9 bases. The germline V gene has CDR1 SGHAT and CDR2 FQNNGV. The CDR3 loop reads CASSLESGSGYTF. CDR3 sequence (DNA): TGTGCCAGCAGCTTAGAATCGGGATCTGGCTACACCTTC.

V gene TRBV11-2 combines with J gene TRBJ2-1; D not certain. CDR1 is SGHAT and CDR2 is FQNNGV in the germline V gene. The CDR3 has 14 residues. Trimming removed 4 bases at V and 4 bases at J, with 11 bases between. CDR3 sequence (DNA): TGTGCCAGCAGCTCGTCTCATCCATACAATGAGCAGTTCTTC. As protein: CASSSSHPYNEQFF.

The V and J genes are TRBV5-1 and TRBJ1-1; possibly TRBD1 for D (5 bases). The germline V gene has CDR1 SGHRS and CDR2 YFSETQ. Trimming stripped 0 bases from V and 5 bases from J, with 8 bases between. The CDR3 has 13 residues. The CDR3 here is CASSLEQVTEAFF. Here the CDR3 DNA reads TGCGCCAGCAGCTTGGAACAGGTTACTGAAGCTTTCTTT.